A selection of T cell receptor beta chains follows, all from one sample in a study of cytomegalovirus exposure and HLA in healthy donors. The assay was immunoSEQ multiplex PCR, and TCRdb's table has in-frame clones only and misses some. The specimen's table records about 210,000 clones. Input material: PBMCs. The receptors shown here come from a woman aged 25-40 years in good health and CMV-seropositive. Each CDR3 is given without its conserved first and last residue. Fields, in order: V gene, J gene, CDR3 protein.

v_gene: TRBV2; j_gene: TRBJ1-5; CDR3aa: ASSEGAVANQPQH
v_gene: TRBV6-4; j_gene: TRBJ1-2; CDR3aa: ASSFQEGYGYT
v_gene: TRBV4-3; j_gene: TRBJ1-1; CDR3aa: ASSPKGQGNTEAF
v_gene: TRBV6-6; j_gene: TRBJ1-4; CDR3aa: ASASRATNEKLF
v_gene: TRBV7-8; j_gene: TRBJ2-1; CDR3aa: ASSPREWRGRVEQF
v_gene: TRBV19; j_gene: TRBJ1-4; CDR3aa: ASSSWTAFNEKLF
v_gene: TRBV4-2; j_gene: TRBJ2-7; CDR3aa: ASGAGSSIYEQY
v_gene: TRBV5-6; j_gene: TRBJ1-1; CDR3aa: ASSLGQGLARNTEAF
v_gene: TRBV7-9; j_gene: TRBJ1-1; CDR3aa: ASSSDRGQGRDTEAF
v_gene: TRBV29-1; j_gene: TRBJ1-1; CDR3aa: SVRTGGSEAF
v_gene: TRBV18; j_gene: TRBJ1-3; CDR3aa: ATLQGSSGNTIY
v_gene: TRBV7-9; j_gene: TRBJ2-2; CDR3aa: ASSLGLAAGELF
v_gene: TRBV6-5; j_gene: TRBJ1-2; CDR3aa: ASRLDSNYGYT
v_gene: TRBV5-1; j_gene: TRBJ2-2; CDR3aa: ASSLEGTVNTGELF
v_gene: TRBV18; j_gene: TRBJ1-6; CDR3aa: ASSPNSRGRNSPPH
v_gene: TRBV11-2; j_gene: TRBJ1-3; CDR3aa: ASSLDRGGTIY
v_gene: TRBV28; j_gene: -; CDR3aa: ASSPPAGTLGLADSYEQY
v_gene: TRBV6-4; j_gene: TRBJ2-2; CDR3aa: ASSDGRGNTGELF
v_gene: TRBV7-2; j_gene: TRBJ1-2; CDR3aa: ASSLAGVAGRGRASYGYT
v_gene: TRBV28; j_gene: TRBJ2-3; CDR3aa: ATGDTQY
v_gene: TRBV6-5; j_gene: TRBJ2-7; CDR3aa: ASSYRGGGTYEQY
v_gene: TRBV2; j_gene: TRBJ1-5; CDR3aa: ASSLLQGDLLSNQPQH
v_gene: TRBV10-1; j_gene: TRBJ2-2; CDR3aa: ASSRDSSTGELF
v_gene: TRBV6-1; j_gene: TRBJ1-2; CDR3aa: ASSEPGREATYGYT
v_gene: TRBV5-1; j_gene: TRBJ1-3; CDR3aa: ASRGEGNTIY
v_gene: TRBV5-4; j_gene: TRBJ2-3; CDR3aa: ASSLGASGGTDTQY